A few counts support the clone carrying this TCR beta chain. Its matching antigen is unknown. The germline V and J ends were trimmed by 4 bases and 3 bases, with 12 bases remaining between them. Germline lookup yields CDR1 SGHTA and CDR2 FQGNSA. This CDR3 spans 14 amino acids. The data are from a study of cytomegalovirus exposure and HLA in healthy donors. The primer mix had 60 Vbeta and 13 Jbeta primers. The protocol was immunoSEQ multiplex PCR, while the TCRdb copy is restricted to in-frame clones and leaves out a portion. The data hold roughly 120,000 clones, with around 80% observed a single time. The study's findings and limits: It has been reported that TCR beta sequences accurately predicted the HLA-A and HLA-B alleles of most subjects. Available immune exposure information was restricted to CMV serostatus only.

This chain links TRBV7-2 with TRBJ1-1; D is unclear. Sequencing used PBMCs. This receptor was obtained from a woman younger than 45 in good health and CMV-seronegative. The CDR3 region is CASSSVPRYTEAFF. CDR3 nucleotide sequence: TGTGCCAGCAGCTCGGTCCCTAGGTACACTGAAGCTTTCTTT.